The clone carrying this T cell receptor (beta chain) was observed many times. What it binds is not known. This specimen comes from a study of T cell repertoires in cytomegalovirus infection. Study-wide points: HLA-C-restricted CMV clonotypes gave the most frequent clonotype in two of eight donors.

V lost 0 bases to trimming and J lost 2 bases, with 10 bases between them. The CDR3 is made up of 15 amino acids. Germline CDR1 reads SGHDN; CDR2 reads FVKESK. In TCRdb, the reads were re-called with MiXCR into one record per CDR3 protein. The data hold some 300,000 distinct CDR3 sequences, with approximately 14% observed a single time. The TCR sequence derives from a human donor in good health (CMV status not recorded). Some clones in this sample may be carry-over from other donors' samples. This chain links TRBV14 with TRBJ2-5; D remains unclear. The sequencing sample was made of PBMCs. CDR3 in amino acids: CASSQDGLRQETQYF. The DNA for the CDR3 is TGTGCCAGCAGCCAAGATGGGCTCAGACAAGAGACCCAGTACTTC.